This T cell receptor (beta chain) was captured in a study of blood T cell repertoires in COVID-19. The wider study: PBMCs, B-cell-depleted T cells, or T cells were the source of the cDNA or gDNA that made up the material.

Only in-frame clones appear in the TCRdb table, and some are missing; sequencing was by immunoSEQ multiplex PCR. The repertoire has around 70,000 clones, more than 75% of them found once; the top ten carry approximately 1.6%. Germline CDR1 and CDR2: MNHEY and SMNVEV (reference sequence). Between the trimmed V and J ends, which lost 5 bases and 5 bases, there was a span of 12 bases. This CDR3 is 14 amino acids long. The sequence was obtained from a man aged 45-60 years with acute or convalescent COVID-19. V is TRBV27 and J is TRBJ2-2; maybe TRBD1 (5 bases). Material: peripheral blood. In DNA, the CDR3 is TGTGCCAGCAGTCCCAATTCAGGGACCGGGGAGCTGTTTTTT. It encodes CASSPNSGTGELFF.